This paragraph reports one TCR beta chain. This sample is drawn from a study of blood T cell repertoires in COVID-19. As for the study in general: Sources were T cells, B-cell-depleted T cells, or PBMCs; the material itself was cDNA or gDNA.

The repertoire was sequenced with immunoSEQ multiplex PCR; TCRdb's copy has only in-frame clones and lacks some. The sample carries roughly 260,000 clones, about nine tenths recorded once. The J segment lost 2 bases and the V segment lost 8 bases, leaving 10 bases of the junction unmatched. The CDR3 spans 16 residues. Germline values: CDR1 GTSNPN, CDR2 SVGIG (reference sequence). The sample was peripheral blood. This receptor was identified in a woman aged 45-65 years who had recovered from COVID-19. The chain recombines TRBV30 with TRBJ1-3; 12 nucleotides agree with TRBD1. The CDR3 spells CAAPVGQGAPGNTIYF. The DNA for the CDR3 is TGTGCCGCCCCGGTGGGACAGGGGGCACCTGGAAACACCATATATTTT.